A selection of T cell receptor beta chains follows, all from one sample in a study of T cells after yellow fever vaccination. TCRdb itself ran the 5' RACE reads through MiXCR, one entry per CDR3 protein. Here the sample spans hundreds of thousands of distinct CDR3 sequences, around an eighth being singletons. This specimen consisted of CD4+ T cells sorted from PBMCs, obtained 15 days after the yellow fever booster vaccination. The receptors were sampled from a young man who received the YFV17D yellow fever vaccine. Both conserved end residues are part of each CDR3. A D gene is named only where the DNA matches it firmly. Size values are once, few and many counts, or a class for expanded clones, and some rows have none.

abundance: .
d_gene: .
v_gene: TRBV19
j_gene: TRBJ2-6
CDR3aa: CASEKQTGANVLTF
CDR3nt: TGTGCCAGTGAGAAACAAACTGGGGCCAACGTCCTGACTTTC

abundance: .
d_gene: .
v_gene: TRBV20-1
j_gene: TRBJ2-7
CDR3aa: CSARGTVDEQYF
CDR3nt: TGCAGTGCTAGAGGGACAGTTGACGAGCAGTACTTC

abundance: .
d_gene: .
v_gene: TRBV9
j_gene: TRBJ1-1
CDR3aa: CASHPFTLNTEAFF
CDR3nt: TGTGCCAGCCACCCGTTCACCTTAAACACTGAAGCTTTCTTT

abundance: few
d_gene: .
v_gene: TRBV6-1
j_gene: TRBJ2-3
CDR3aa: CASSDRSSTDTQYF
CDR3nt: TGTGCCAGCAGCGACAGGTCTAGCACAGATACGCAGTATTTT

abundance: few
d_gene: .
v_gene: TRBV7-2
j_gene: TRBJ2-2
CDR3aa: CASSLVWQGNTGELFF
CDR3nt: TGTGCCAGCAGCTTAGTGTGGCAGGGTAACACCGGGGAGCTGTTTTTT

abundance: many
d_gene: .
v_gene: TRBV29-1
j_gene: TRBJ2-1
CDR3aa: CRGGESYNEQFF
CDR3nt: TGCAGGGGGGGAGAGAGCTACAATGAGCAGTTCTTC

abundance: few
d_gene: TRBD1
v_gene: TRBV5-1
j_gene: TRBJ2-7
CDR3aa: CASRGAGTGTYEQYF
CDR3nt: TGCGCCAGCAGGGGGGCCGGGACAGGAACCTACGAGCAGTACTTC

abundance: few
d_gene: .
v_gene: TRBV28
j_gene: TRBJ1-1
CDR3aa: CASSPRQFPITEAFF
CDR3nt: TGTGCCAGCAGTCCGAGACAGTTTCCAATCACTGAAGCTTTCTTT

abundance: few
d_gene: .
v_gene: TRBV29-1
j_gene: TRBJ1-2
CDR3aa: CSVGSRLANYGYTF
CDR3nt: TGCAGCGTTGGATCCAGGTTAGCTAACTATGGCTACACCTTC

abundance: .
d_gene: .
v_gene: TRBV7-9
j_gene: TRBJ1-1
CDR3aa: CASSPRAPGTEAFF
CDR3nt: TGTGCCAGCAGCCCCCGGGCCCCAGGGACTGAAGCTTTCTTT

abundance: .
d_gene: TRBD2
v_gene: TRBV4-2
j_gene: TRBJ2-3
CDR3aa: CASSQRLAGGPDTQYF
CDR3nt: TGTGCCAGCAGCCAAAGACTAGCGGGGGGGCCAGATACGCAGTATTTT